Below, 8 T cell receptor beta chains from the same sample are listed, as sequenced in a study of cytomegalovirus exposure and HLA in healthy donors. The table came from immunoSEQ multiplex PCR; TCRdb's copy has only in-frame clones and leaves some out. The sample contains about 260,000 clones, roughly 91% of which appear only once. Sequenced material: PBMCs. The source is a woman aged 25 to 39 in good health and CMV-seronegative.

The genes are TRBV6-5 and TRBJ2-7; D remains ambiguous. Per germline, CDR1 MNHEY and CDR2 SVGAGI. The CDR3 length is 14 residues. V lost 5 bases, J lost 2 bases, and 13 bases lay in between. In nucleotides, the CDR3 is TGTGCCAGCAGTCCCACCCCCTTTACCTACGAGCAGTACTTC. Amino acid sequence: CASSPTPFTYEQYF.

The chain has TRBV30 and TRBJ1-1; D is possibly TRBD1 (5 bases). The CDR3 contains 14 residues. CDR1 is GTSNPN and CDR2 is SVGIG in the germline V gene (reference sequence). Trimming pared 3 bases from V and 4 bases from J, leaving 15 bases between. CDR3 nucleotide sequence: TGTGCCTGGAGGGAGCAGGGAGGCCGCACTGAAGCTTTCTTT. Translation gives CAWREQGGRTEAFF.

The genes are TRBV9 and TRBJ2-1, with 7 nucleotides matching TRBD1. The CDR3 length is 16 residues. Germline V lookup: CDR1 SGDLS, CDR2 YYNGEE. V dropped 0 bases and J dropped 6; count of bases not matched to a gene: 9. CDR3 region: CASSVAPGGSSNEQFF. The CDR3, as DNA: TGTGCCAGCAGCGTAGCCCCAGGGGGTTCTAGCAATGAGCAGTTCTTC. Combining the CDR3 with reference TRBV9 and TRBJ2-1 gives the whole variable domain DSGVTQTPKHLITATGQRVTLRCSPRSGDLSVYWYQQSLDQGLQFLIQYYNGEERAKGNILERFSAQQFPDLHSELNLSSLELGDSALYFCASSVAPGGSSNEQFFGPGTRLTVL.

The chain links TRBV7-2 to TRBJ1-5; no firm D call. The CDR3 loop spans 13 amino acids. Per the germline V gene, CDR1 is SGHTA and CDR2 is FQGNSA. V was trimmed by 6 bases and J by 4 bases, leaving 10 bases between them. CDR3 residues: CASSPLGNQPQHF. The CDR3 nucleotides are TGTGCCAGCAGTCCCCTGGGGAATCAGCCCCAGCATTTT.

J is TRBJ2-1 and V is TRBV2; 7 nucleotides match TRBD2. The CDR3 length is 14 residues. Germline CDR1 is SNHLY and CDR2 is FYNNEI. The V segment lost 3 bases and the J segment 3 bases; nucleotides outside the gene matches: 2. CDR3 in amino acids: CASSELAVYNEQFF. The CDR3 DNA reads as TGTGCCAGCAGTGAGCTAGCGGTCTACAATGAGCAGTTCTTC.

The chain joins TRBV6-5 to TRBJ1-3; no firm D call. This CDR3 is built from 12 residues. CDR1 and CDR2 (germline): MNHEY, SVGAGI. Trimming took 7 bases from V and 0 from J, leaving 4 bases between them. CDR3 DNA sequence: TGTGCCAGCATCAGCTCTGGAAACACCATATATTTT. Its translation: CASISSGNTIYF.

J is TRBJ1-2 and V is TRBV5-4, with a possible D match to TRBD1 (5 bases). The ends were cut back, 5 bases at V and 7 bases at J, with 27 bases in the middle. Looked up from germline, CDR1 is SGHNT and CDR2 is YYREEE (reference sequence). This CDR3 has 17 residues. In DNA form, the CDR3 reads TGTGCCAGCAGTTTAGTACCTTGGGACGGAGAGGACACTGGCTACACCTTC. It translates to CASSLVPWDGEDTGYTF.

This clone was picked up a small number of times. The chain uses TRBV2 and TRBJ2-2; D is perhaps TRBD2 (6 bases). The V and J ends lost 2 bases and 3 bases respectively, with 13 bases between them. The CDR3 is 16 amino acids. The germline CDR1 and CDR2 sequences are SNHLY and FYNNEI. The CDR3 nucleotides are TGTGCCAGCAGTGAACCCGGCGGGATCTACACCGGGGAGCTGTTTTTT. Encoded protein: CASSEPGGIYTGELFF.